This T cell receptor beta chain was observed in a study of blood T cells in healthy people across ages. Trimming left V 8 bases short and J 4 bases short, with 18 bases between. Germline V gene sequence: CDR1 DFQATT, CDR2 SNEGSKA (reference sequence). The CDR3 is made up of 13 amino acids. The authors ran a second PCR of about 6 to 11 cycles using a sample-barcoded 5' primer and a J-beta primer mix. MiXCR was run by TCRdb on the 5' RACE reads, yielding one entry per CDR3 protein. The sample consists of around 2 million distinct CDR3 sequences, around 40% of them appearing once. A few counts support this clonotype. The antigen is undetermined. Study results and limitations: No conclusive comparison of naive versus antigen-experienced cells was possible with unsorted PBMCs.

This chain connects TRBV20-1 to TRBJ2-7, with TRBD1 as a possible D gene (6 bases). The sequence came from a human donor in good health. The sample comprised blood. The CDR3 loop is CSSTREQGYEQYF. CDR3 in DNA: TGCAGTTCAACCAGGGAGCAGGGGTACGAGCAGTACTTC.